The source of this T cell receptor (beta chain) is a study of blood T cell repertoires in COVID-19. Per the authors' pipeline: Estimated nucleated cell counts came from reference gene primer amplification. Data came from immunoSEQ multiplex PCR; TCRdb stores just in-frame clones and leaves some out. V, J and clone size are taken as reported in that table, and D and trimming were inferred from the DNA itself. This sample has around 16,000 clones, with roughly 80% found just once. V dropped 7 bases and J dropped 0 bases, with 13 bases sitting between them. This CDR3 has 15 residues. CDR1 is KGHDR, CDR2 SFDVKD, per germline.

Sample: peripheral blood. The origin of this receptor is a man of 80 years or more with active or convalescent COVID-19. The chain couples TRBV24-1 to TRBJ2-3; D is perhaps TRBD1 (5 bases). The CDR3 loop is CATSATASSTDTQYF. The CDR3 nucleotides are TGTGCCACCAGCGCGACAGCTTCTAGCACAGATACGCAGTATTTT.